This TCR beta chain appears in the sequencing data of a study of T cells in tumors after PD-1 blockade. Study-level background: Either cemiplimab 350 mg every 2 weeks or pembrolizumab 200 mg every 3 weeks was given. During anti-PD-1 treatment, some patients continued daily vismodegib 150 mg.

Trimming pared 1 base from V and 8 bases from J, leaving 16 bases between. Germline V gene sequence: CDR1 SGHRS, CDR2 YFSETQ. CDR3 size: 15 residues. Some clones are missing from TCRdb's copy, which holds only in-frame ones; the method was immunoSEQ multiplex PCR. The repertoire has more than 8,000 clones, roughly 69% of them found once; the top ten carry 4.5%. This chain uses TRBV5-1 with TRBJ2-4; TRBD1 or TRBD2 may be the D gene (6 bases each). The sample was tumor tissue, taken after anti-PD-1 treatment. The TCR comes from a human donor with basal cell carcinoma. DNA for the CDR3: TGCGCCAGCAGCTTGCTAGGGGGGAAAAGGGACATTCAGTACTTC. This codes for CASSLLGGKRDIQYF.